The source of this T cell receptor (beta chain) is a study of shared clonotypes between healthy human individuals. All donors qualified as healthy HIV-negative adults and had experienced no recent acute infections or vaccinations. In regard to this clone: Antigen specificity is unknown. The missing conserved phenylalanine or tryptophan at the end of this CDR3 makes a read error likely.

TCRdb's copy holds only in-frame clones and misses some; the assay was immunoSEQ multiplex PCR. The profile shows approximately 470,000 clones, around four fifths of them singletons. Findings and limits, study-wide: What limited the represented genetic and exposure-history diversity was the small number of donors.

Looked up from germline, CDR1 is MNHNS and CDR2 is SASEGT. This CDR3 contains 14 residues. V dropped 6 bases and J dropped 1; count of bases not matched to a gene: 3. This TCR was recovered from a woman aged 40 to 50 in good health. Some clones in this sample may be carry-over from other donors' samples. The chain is built from TRBV6-1 and TRBJ2-7; 10 positions match TRBD1. Sequencing was performed on PBMCs. The DNA of the CDR3 is TGTGCCAGCAGGGGGACAGGGGAGTCCTACGAGCAGTACTTA. This translates into CASRGTGESYEQYL.